This record covers a single TCR beta chain. The sample originates from a study of T cells expressing NK-cell markers. Germline V gene lookup returns CDR1 SGHRS and CDR2 YFSETQ. The CDR3 runs to 14 residues. TCRdb reanalyzed the 5' RACE reads and collapses them to one entry per CDR3 protein, without DNA. Its table records about 450,000 distinct CDR3 sequences. J is TRBJ2-7 and V is TRBV5-1; as DNA is missing, the TRBD1 call by TCRdb cannot be tested. The clonotype comes from a woman aged 18 to 75 in good health. Specimen: blood T cells: a sorted CD56 or NKG2C T cell subset, CD4+ or CD8+ T cells, or bulk PBMC T cells (not recorded which). This CDR3 is CASSGVSGDYEQYF.